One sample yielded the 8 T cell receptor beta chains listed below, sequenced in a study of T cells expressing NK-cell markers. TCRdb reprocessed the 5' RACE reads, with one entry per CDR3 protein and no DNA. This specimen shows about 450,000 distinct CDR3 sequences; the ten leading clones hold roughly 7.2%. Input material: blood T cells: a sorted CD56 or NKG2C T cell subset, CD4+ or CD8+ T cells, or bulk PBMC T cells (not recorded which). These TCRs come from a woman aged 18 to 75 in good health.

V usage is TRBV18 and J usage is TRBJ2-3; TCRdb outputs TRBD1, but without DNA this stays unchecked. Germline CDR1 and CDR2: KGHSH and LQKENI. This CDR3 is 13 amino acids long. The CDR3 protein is CASAQGSTDTQYF.

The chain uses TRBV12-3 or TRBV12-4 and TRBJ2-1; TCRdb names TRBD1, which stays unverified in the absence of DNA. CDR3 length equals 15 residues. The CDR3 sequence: CASSLVGTGLNEQFF.

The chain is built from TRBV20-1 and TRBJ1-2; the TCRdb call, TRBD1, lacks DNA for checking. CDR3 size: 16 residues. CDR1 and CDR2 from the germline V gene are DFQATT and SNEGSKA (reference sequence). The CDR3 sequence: CSARDREQGRLYGYTF.

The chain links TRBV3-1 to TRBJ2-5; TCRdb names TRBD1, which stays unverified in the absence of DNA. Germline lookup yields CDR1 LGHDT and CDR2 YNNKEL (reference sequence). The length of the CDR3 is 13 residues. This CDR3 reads CASSGTKDKTQYF.

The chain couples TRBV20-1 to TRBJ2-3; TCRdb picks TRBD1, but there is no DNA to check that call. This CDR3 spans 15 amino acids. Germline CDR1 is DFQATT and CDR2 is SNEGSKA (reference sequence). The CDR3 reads CSARDGGGAPDTQYF.

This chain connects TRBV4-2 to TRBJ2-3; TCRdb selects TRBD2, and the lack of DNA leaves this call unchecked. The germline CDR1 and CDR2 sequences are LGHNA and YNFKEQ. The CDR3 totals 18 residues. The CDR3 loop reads CASSPHPLAGGITDTQYF.

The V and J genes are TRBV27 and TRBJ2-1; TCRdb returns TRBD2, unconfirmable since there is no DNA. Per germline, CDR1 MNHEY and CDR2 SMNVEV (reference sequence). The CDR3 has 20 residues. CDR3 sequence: CASSRVSGTSGVSSYNEQFF.

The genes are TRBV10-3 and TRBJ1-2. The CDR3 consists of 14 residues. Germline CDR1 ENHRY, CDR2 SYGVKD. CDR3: CAISELGNNYGYTF.